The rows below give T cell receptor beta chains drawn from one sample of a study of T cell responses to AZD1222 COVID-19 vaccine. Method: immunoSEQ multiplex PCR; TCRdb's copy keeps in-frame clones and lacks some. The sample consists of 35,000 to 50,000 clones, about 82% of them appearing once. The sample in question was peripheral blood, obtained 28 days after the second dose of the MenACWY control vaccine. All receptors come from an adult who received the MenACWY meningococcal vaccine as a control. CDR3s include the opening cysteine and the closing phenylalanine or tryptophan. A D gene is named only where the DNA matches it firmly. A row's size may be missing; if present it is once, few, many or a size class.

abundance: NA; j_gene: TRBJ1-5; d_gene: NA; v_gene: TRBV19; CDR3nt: TGTGCCAGTAGTATCGGGACCCGGTATCAGCATTTT; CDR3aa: CASSIGTRYQHF
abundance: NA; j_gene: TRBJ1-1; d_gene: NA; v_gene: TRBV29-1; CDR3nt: TGCAGCGTTGAGCAGGCGGGGGTCAACACTGAAGCTTTCTTT; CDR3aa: CSVEQAGVNTEAFF
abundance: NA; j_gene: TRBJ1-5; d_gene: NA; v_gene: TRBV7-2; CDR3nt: TGTGCCAGCAGCTTCTCAGGGAATCAGCCCCAGCATTTT; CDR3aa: CASSFSGNQPQHF
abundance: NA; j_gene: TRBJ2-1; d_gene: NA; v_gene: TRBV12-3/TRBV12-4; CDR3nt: TGTGCCCTGAAGCAGGCACTCGCCTTCTTC; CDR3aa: CALKQALAFF
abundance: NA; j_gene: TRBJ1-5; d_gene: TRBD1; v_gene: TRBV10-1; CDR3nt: TGCGCCAGCAGTGAGGGGACAGGGAATCAGCCCCAGCATTTT; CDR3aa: CASSEGTGNQPQHF
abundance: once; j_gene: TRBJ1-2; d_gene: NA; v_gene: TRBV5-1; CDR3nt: TGCGCCAGCAGCTTGGCCCAAGGAGGGCCGGGCTACACCTTC; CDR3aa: CASSLAQGGPGYTF
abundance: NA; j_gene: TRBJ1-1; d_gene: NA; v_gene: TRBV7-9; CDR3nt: TGTGCCAGCAGCTTGGGCTCCAGGGGACTTTGG; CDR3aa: CASSLGSRGLW
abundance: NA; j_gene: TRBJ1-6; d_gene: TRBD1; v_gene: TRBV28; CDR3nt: TGTGCCAGCAGCGGTGGACAGGGCACGGATTCACCCCTCCACTTT; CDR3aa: CASSGGQGTDSPLHF
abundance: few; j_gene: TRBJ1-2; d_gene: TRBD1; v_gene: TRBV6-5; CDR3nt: TGTGCCAGCAGACGACAGGGCTATGGCTACACCTTC; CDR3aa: CASRRQGYGYTF
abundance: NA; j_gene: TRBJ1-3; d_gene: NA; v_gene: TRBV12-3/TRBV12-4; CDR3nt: TGTGCCAGCCGCTTGGGTCGAGGAAACACCATATATTTT; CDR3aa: CASRLGRGNTIYF